Listed here are 21 T cell receptor beta chains from one sample, sequenced in a study of regulatory T cells in long-lasting Graves disease. Arm-PCR with iRepertoire HTBI primers amplified the CDR3 regions for these TCR beta libraries. TCRdb redid the calling of the multiplex PCR reads with MiXCR, one entry per CDR3 protein. The repertoire includes some 410,000 distinct CDR3 sequences, roughly 17% of them detected once, and roughly 10% sits in the top ten. Time point described: newly diagnosed GD, antithyroid drugs for less than 3 months. Extracted PBMC RNA gave rise to the TCR library. These sequences were also reported in another study, on T cells in Graves' hyperthyroidism and ophthalmopathy.

Material: peripheral blood mononuclear cells (PBMCs), obtained at new diagnosis, from a patient treated with antithyroid drugs. The receptors here all came from a young woman with Graves disease.

The chain employs TRBV5-1 and TRBJ2-3; D possibly corresponds to TRBD2 (6 bases). Germline V CDR1 and CDR2: SGHRS, YFSETQ. CDR3 length: 14 residues. Between the trimmed V and J ends, which lost 7 bases and 2 bases, there was a span of 14 bases. CDR3 sequence reads: CASRSSGNTDTQYF. The CDR3 DNA is TGCGCCAGCCGGAGTAGCGGTAACACAGATACGCAGTATTTT.

Notes on this clonotype: A read error is likely here: a far larger clone is one base away. The chain couples TRBV13 to TRBJ2-1; a possible D gene is TRBD1 (5 bases). V was pared by 0 bases and J by 10 bases, with 13 bases between. Germline loops: CDR1 PRHDT, CDR2 FYEKMQ (reference sequence). This CDR3 has 14 amino acids. The CDR3 bases are TGTGCCAGCAGCTTAGGCCAGGGCTACTACGAGCAGTTCTTC. Translated: CASSLGQGYYEQFF.

The table lists this clonotype with many counts. The chain has TRBV20-1 and TRBJ1-5; D gene uncertain. V was trimmed by 6 bases and J by 6 bases, leaving 9 bases between them. Germline V CDR1 and CDR2: DFQATT, SNEGSKA (reference sequence). The CDR3 loop spans 11 amino acids. The CDR3 sequence: CSATSGQPQHF. CDR3 DNA sequence: TGCAGTGCCACATCAGGTCAGCCCCAGCATTTT.

As regards this clonotype: Compared with germline, one end of the junction differs, possibly owing to a read error. The V gene is TRBV28, the J gene TRBJ1-1; maybe TRBD1 (5 bases). Germline loops: CDR1 MDHEN, CDR2 SYDVKM. CDR3 length: 14 amino acids. CDR3 sequence: CAGSSSGTQQPAFF. CDR3 in DNA: TGTGCCGGCAGCTCCTCCGGGACCCAACAACCAGCTTTCTTT.

Regarding this clonotype: A much larger clone lies one base from this, so it may be a read error. This chain uses TRBV13 with TRBJ2-1, with D perhaps being TRBD1 or TRBD2 (5 bases each). This CDR3 has 15 amino acids. Looked up from germline, CDR1 is PRHDT and CDR2 is FYEKMQ (reference sequence). In nucleotides, the CDR3 is TGTGCCAGCACTCTCCTGGAATGGGGGAACAATGAGCGGTTCTTC. This translates into CASTLLEWGNNERFF.

In its sample, this clonotype was seen many times. This chain joins TRBV11-2 and TRBJ2-3, with no clear D. V lost 5 bases to trimming and J lost 4 bases, with 7 bases between them. The length of the CDR3 is 12 residues. The V gene's germline CDR1 is SGHAT and CDR2 FQNNGV. CDR3 nucleotides: TGTGCCAGCAGCACTCAAGCAGATACGCAGTATTTT. Translated, it gives CASSTQADTQYF.

This chain joins TRBV28 and TRBJ1-1; D remains ambiguous. V was pared by 6 bases and J by 5 bases, with 19 bases between. The V gene's germline CDR1 is MDHEN and CDR2 SYDVKM. The CDR3 totals 15 residues. The CDR3 sequence is CASSSNSLGDTEAFF. The CDR3, as DNA: TGTGCCAGCAGCTCAAACAGTCTCGGCGATACTGAAGCTTTCTTT.

This clonotype was seen ten or more times. Given a much more abundant clone one base away, this may be a read error. This chain links TRBV12-3 or TRBV12-4 with TRBJ2-2; 9 nucleotides agree with TRBD1. The V gene end was trimmed by 7 bases and the J gene end by 4 bases; junction bases not matched to a gene: 10. The length of the CDR3 is 16 residues. In DNA, the CDR3 is TGTGCCAGCACCGTAACAGGGGGCGCGGTCACCGGGGAGCTGTTTTTT. Encoded protein: CASTVTGGAVTGELFF.

In this sample, this clonotype turned up many times. The chain is built from TRBV12-3 or TRBV12-4 and TRBJ2-7, with 9 bases aligning to TRBD1. The V gene end was trimmed by 4 bases and the J gene end by 2 bases; junction bases not matched to a gene: 3. The CDR3 contains 14 residues. CDR3 sequence reads: CASSSTGGPYEQYF. The CDR3 DNA is TGTGCCAGCAGTTCGACAGGGGGGCCCTACGAGCAGTACTTC.

This clonotype was counted many times. The chain uses TRBV7-8 and TRBJ2-3; D uncertain. This CDR3 comprises 16 residues. Germline loops: CDR1 SGHVS, CDR2 FQNEAQ. The V end lost 2 bases, the J end lost 8 bases, and 20 bases lay between the germline ends. CDR3 sequence: CASSLMRFEFLGTQYF. The DNA for the CDR3 is TGTGCCAGCAGCTTAATGAGGTTTGAGTTCTTGGGTACGCAGTATTTT.

This clonotype was found many times. The V call is TRBV2, the J call TRBJ2-5; D remains unclear. Trimming removed 6 bases from V and 1 base from J, with 6 bases in between. CDR3 length equals 12 residues. The germline gives CDR1 SNHLY, CDR2 FYNNEI. The CDR3 region is CASRNFQETQYF. The CDR3 DNA sequence: TGTGCCAGCAGGAACTTCCAAGAGACCCAGTACTTC. The complete variable domain, with remaining parts taken from reference TRBV2 and TRBJ2-5, reads EPEVTQTPSHQVTQMGQEVILRCVPISNHLYFYWYRQILGQKVEFLVSFYNNEISEKSEIFDDQFSVERPDGSNFTLKIRSTKLEDSAMYFCASRNFQETQYFGPGTRLLVL.

The J gene is TRBJ2-5, the V gene TRBV5-1, with D tentatively TRBD2 (5 bases). Trimming cost V 0 bases and J 5 bases, with 11 bases left between them. The CDR3 loop spans 14 amino acids. The germline V gene encodes CDR1 SGHRS and CDR2 YFSETQ. CDR3 nucleotides: TGCGCCAGCAGCTTGGCTCGCGGGTTGGAGACCCAGTACTTC. Amino acids: CASSLARGLETQYF.

Regarding this clonotype: One end of the junction fails to match germline, which may point to a read error. The V gene is TRBV7-7, the J gene TRBJ2-3; 12 nucleotides match TRBD2. The CDR3 is 15 amino acids. Germline V gene sequence: CDR1 SSHAT, CDR2 FNYEAQ (reference sequence). CDR3 nucleotide sequence: TGTGCTAGCAGCTACGGACTAGCGGGAATGGATACGCAGTATTTT. Its protein is CASSYGLAGMDTQYF.

The chain uses TRBV9 and TRBJ2-7; D is unresolved. Between the trimmed V and J ends, which lost 4 bases and 2 bases, there was a span of 13 bases. CDR3 size: 14 residues. CDR1 and CDR2 (germline): SGDLS, YYNGEE. Written as DNA, the CDR3 is TGTGCCAGCAGCCCGGGCCCGGTCGCCTACGAGCAGTACTTC. Protein sequence: CASSPGPVAYEQYF. Together with reference TRBV9 and TRBJ2-7, the CDR3 gives the full variable domain: DSGVTQTPKHLITATGQRVTLRCSPRSGDLSVYWYQQSLDQGLQFLIQYYNGEERAKGNILERFSAQQFPDLHSELNLSSLELGDSALYFCASSPGPVAYEQYFGPGTRLTVT.

The sample holds many counts of this clonotype. The chain couples TRBV11-1 to TRBJ2-2, with TRBD1 matching over 9 bases. Per the germline V gene, CDR1 is SGHAT and CDR2 is FQDESV (reference sequence). The junction had 12 bases not matched to a gene; V was cut back by 5 bases and J by 2 bases. There are 18 residues in the CDR3. The CDR3 DNA reads TGTGCCAGCAGCCCCGGGACAGGGAAGGCCATCAACACCGGGGAGCTGTTTTTT. Translation gives CASSPGTGKAINTGELFF.

Written as DNA, the CDR3 is TGCGCCAGCAGCCCTTGGTCGGACACCGGGGAGCTGTTTTTT. Encoded protein: CASSPWSDTGELFF. This rearrangement joins TRBV5-1 to TRBJ2-2; D gene uncertain. The CDR3 sequence is 14 residues long. CDR1 is SGHRS, CDR2 YFSETQ, per germline. V shed 4 bases and J shed 3 bases, with 10 bases lying between them.

V usage is TRBV15 and J usage is TRBJ2-7; 8 bases are shared with TRBD2. The germline V gene has CDR1 LNHNV and CDR2 YYDKDF (reference sequence). Unmatched junction bases numbered 3, after V lost 1 base and J lost 4 bases. The CDR3 extends over 14 amino acids. Written as DNA, the CDR3 is TGTGCCACCAGCAGAGCGGGAGGGCCGTACGAGCAGTACTTC. Its protein is CATSRAGGPYEQYF.

This clonotype was detected a few times. The chain links TRBV20-1 to TRBJ2-7; D is undetermined. V lost 0 bases and J 6 bases, leaving 9 bases between the germline ends. This CDR3 is 12 amino acids long. The germline V gene encodes CDR1 DFQATT and CDR2 SNEGSKA (reference sequence). The CDR3 here is CSARDPPTEQYF. The CDR3 coding sequence is TGCAGTGCTAGAGACCCCCCGACCGAGCAGTACTTC.

This clonotype was recorded many times. CDR3 DNA: TGTGCCAGCAGTTCCCCTCCGGGACAGGGATTCTACGAGCAGTACTTC. This sequence encodes CASSSPPGQGFYEQYF. V usage is TRBV6-5 and J usage is TRBJ2-7; TRBD1 agrees at 9 bases. This CDR3 is built from 16 residues. Germline V gives CDR1 MNHEY, CDR2 SVGAGI. V lost 4 bases and J lost 3; bases outside the gene matches: 10.

This clonotype was recorded at least ten times. The genes are TRBV5-1 and TRBJ2-1; 9 bases fit TRBD2. V was clipped by 5 bases and J by 5 bases; unmatched bases: 8. The CDR3 has 15 residues. Germline CDR1 SGHRS, CDR2 YFSETQ. The CDR3 region is CASRRAGGPDNEQFF. The CDR3, as DNA: TGCGCCAGCAGACGGGCGGGAGGGCCAGACAATGAGCAGTTCTTC.

The genes are TRBV4-1 and TRBJ2-1; TRBD2 is a possible D gene (6 bases). Germline assignment: CDR1 MGHRA and CDR2 YSYEKL. The CDR3 has 16 amino acids. V was clipped by 3 bases and J by 0 bases, with 12 bases between them. Here the CDR3 DNA reads TGCGCCAGCAGCCACTTGCGGGGACGCTCCTACAATGAGCAGTTCTTC. It is translated as CASSHLRGRSYNEQFF.